Listed here is a single T cell receptor beta chain. Its antigen is not known. The data stem from a study of shared clonotypes between healthy human individuals. General study points: Clonotype sharing across four donors was observed for about 4.8% of naive CD4 clonotypes.

The naive CD8 population came from CD45RO-negative cells selected for CCR7, without terminally differentiated effector memory CD45RA+ cells. The CDR3 runs 15 residues. Germline V gives CDR1 SGDLS, CDR2 YYNGEE. V was clipped by 4 bases and J by 1 base; unmatched bases: 5. The assay was carried out at the deep level. For every subset, genomic DNA was evenly distributed across several immunoSEQ plates. Data came from immunoSEQ multiplex PCR; TCRdb stores just in-frame clones and leaves some out. The sample consists of hundreds of thousands of clones, around 96% of them appearing once. V is TRBV9 and J is TRBJ2-5, with 9 bases fitting TRBD1. Sequenced input: naive CD8+ T cells sorted from blood. The sequence was collected from a woman younger than 45 in good health. In nucleotides, the CDR3 is TGTGCCAGCAGCTACAGGGGGCGGCTCCAAGAGACCCAGTACTTC. Translated, it gives CASSYRGRLQETQYF.